A selection of T cell receptor beta chains follows, all from one sample in a study of cytomegalovirus exposure and HLA in healthy donors. Method: immunoSEQ multiplex PCR; TCRdb's copy keeps in-frame clones and lacks some. The data contain tens of thousands of clones, approximately 82% of them singletons. Sequenced: PBMCs. The receptor set was obtained from a man aged 40-49 years in good health and CMV-seronegative. CDR3s include the opening cysteine and the closing phenylalanine or tryptophan. Fields, in order: clone size, D gene, J gene, V gene, CDR3 DNA, CDR3 protein. The D gene is left open where the match is weak. Where a row states a size, it is once, few, many or the class of an expanded clone; other rows omit it.

. | . | TRBJ2-1 | TRBV1 | TGCACCAGCAGCCATCTAAAGGGAGTGGATCGGGGGAGCTGTTTCGAGGCTCCGGGTGAGCAGTTCTTC | CTSSHLKGVDRGSCFEAPGEQFF
. | . | TRBJ1-4 | TRBV11-2 | TGTGCCAGCAGCTTAGTACAGGAAAAACTGTTTTTT | CASSLVQEKLFF
few | . | TRBJ2-5 | TRBV30 | TGTGCCTGGAGTGTCCACGGAGAGACCCAGTACTTC | CAWSVHGETQYF
. | . | TRBJ2-5 | TRBV5-1 | TGCGCCAGCAGCACAGGGTCGGGGGAGACCCAGTACTTC | CASSTGSGETQYF
few | TRBD1 | TRBJ2-7 | TRBV10-2 | TGCGCCAGCAGTGAGATGCAGGGGGTCTACGAGCAGTACTTC | CASSEMQGVYEQYF
. | . | TRBJ1-2 | TRBV4-2 | TGTGCCAGCAGCCAAGATTCCAGGGGCTATGGCTACACCTTC | CASSQDSRGYGYTF
once | TRBD2 | TRBJ2-2 | TRBV7-9 | TGTGCCAGCAGCCCCACGGGACTAGCGGGAGGTACCGGGGAGCTGTTTTTT | CASSPTGLAGGTGELFF
. | TRBD2 | TRBJ2-7 | TRBV6-5 | TGTGCCAGCAGATTGACTAGCGGAGGGGGCTACGAGCAGTACTTC | CASRLTSGGGYEQYF
. | . | TRBJ1-3 | TRBV6-5 | TGTGCCAGCAGACAGGGAGTGGAAAACACCATATATTTT | CASRQGVENTIYF
few | . | TRBJ2-4 | TRBV7-8 | TGTGCCAGCAGCCTCACGAGGGCCGAGACGCGAAACATTCAGTACTTC | CASSLTRAETRNIQYF
. | . | TRBJ2-1 | TRBV28 | TGTGCCAGCAGCCTTAGGGGGGGCGGCAACAATGAGCAGTTCTTC | CASSLRGGGNNEQFF
. | . | TRBJ1-3 | TRBV7-8 | TGTGCCAGCAGCTTAGTACCGGAGGGCGATGGAAACACCATATATTTT | CASSLVPEGDGNTIYF
. | TRBD1 | TRBJ1-4 | TRBV10-3 | TGTGCCATCAGCCAGGACAGGGGACAAAATGAAAAACTGTTTTTT | CAISQDRGQNEKLFF
. | TRBD1 | TRBJ1-4 | TRBV9 | TGTGCCAGCAGCACCCAGGGGGTTACTAATGAAAAACTGTTTTTT | CASSTQGVTNEKLFF
. | TRBD1 | TRBJ2-6 | TRBV7-3 | TGTGCCAGCAGCCCAGGACAGGGATACTCTGGGGCCAACGTCCTGACTTTC | CASSPGQGYSGANVLTF
. | . | TRBJ1-6 | TRBV4-2 | TGTGCCAGCAGCCAAGCCCTCGACACCCGAGCTTCACCCCTCCACTTT | CASSQALDTRASPLHF
. | . | TRBJ1-2 | TRBV5-5 | TGTGCCAGCAGCTTGGAACCCGCTAGAACTAACTATGGCTACACCTTC | CASSLEPARTNYGYTF
few | TRBD2 | TRBJ2-7 | TRBV6-5 | TGTGCCAGCACTCGAGGGAGGGCCGCAGACCACGAGCAGTACTTC | CASTRGRAADHEQYF
. | . | TRBJ1-5 | TRBV28 | TGTGCCAGCAGTCCGTCCACAGGGAGTCGGAATCAGCCCCAGCATTTT | CASSPSTGSRNQPQHF
once | TRBD2 | TRBJ2-7 | TRBV28 | TGTGCCAGCAGTCCCCCGGGTCCGGGAGGGACCTACGAGCAGTACTTC | CASSPPGPGGTYEQYF
. | . | TRBJ1-6 | TRBV29-1 | TGCAGCGTTGGGCACCCTAATTCACCCCTCCACTTT | CSVGHPNSPLHF
. | . | TRBJ2-6 | TRBV25-1 | TGTGCCAGCAGCGATACCCACAACTCTGGGGCCAACGTCCTGACTTTC | CASSDTHNSGANVLTF
. | . | TRBJ1-5 | TRBV19 | TGTGCCAGTACCGACGACCAGGCCGGATTTTATCAGCCCCAGCATTTT | CASTDDQAGFYQPQHF
once | TRBD2 | TRBJ2-7 | TRBV5-1 | TGCGCCAGCAGCTTGGAAACTAGCGGGGCCTCGGAGCAGTACTTC | CASSLETSGASEQYF
. | . | TRBJ2-1 | TRBV30 | TGTGCCTGGGGGCAGAACAATGAGCAGTTCTTC | CAWGQNNEQFF
. | TRBD1 | TRBJ2-6 | TRBV9 | TGTGCCAGCAGTGATTACAGGGGAACTGGGGCCAACGTCCTGACTTTC | CASSDYRGTGANVLTF
. | TRBD1 | TRBJ1-1 | TRBV7-9 | TGTGCCAGCAGCATACAGGGGGCTGGCAGGGTCTTT | CASSIQGAGRVF
. | TRBD1 | TRBJ2-3 | TRBV30 | TGTGCCTGCGCGGGGACAGGGCTCTCAAGCACAGATACGCAGTATTTT | CACAGTGLSSTDTQYF
. | TRBD2 | TRBJ2-3 | TRBV7-3 | TGTGCCAGCAGCCCAGCGGGGGGCACAGATACGCAGTATTTT | CASSPAGGTDTQYF
. | TRBD2 | TRBJ2-7 | TRBV7-8 | TGTGCCAGCAGCCCGTCTGGCGGGACTACCTACGAGCAGTACTTC | CASSPSGGTTYEQYF
. | . | TRBJ1-2 | TRBV27 | TGTGCCAGCAGTTTCCCCGGGGGGGGAGTCTACACCTTC | CASSFPGGGVYTF
. | . | TRBJ1-2 | TRBV28 | TGTGCCAGCAGTTTAGTGGGGGGAAACTATGGCTACACCTTC | CASSLVGGNYGYTF
. | TRBD1 | TRBJ2-2 | TRBV27 | TGTGCCAGCAGTCCAACCTCCGGGACAGGGTCCGGGGAGCTGTTTTTT | CASSPTSGTGSGELFF
. | TRBD2 | TRBJ2-1 | TRBV30 | TGTGCCTGGAGTGTGGGACTAAGCGGATACAATGAGCAGTTCTTC | CAWSVGLSGYNEQFF
. | . | TRBJ1-3 | TRBV6-5 | TGTGCCAGCAGTTACTCGCGACCTAGCTCTGGAAACACCATATATTTT | CASSYSRPSSGNTIYF
. | . | TRBJ1-5 | TRBV28 | TGTGCCAGCAGTTCCCAACCTAGTGGAGTCCAGCCCCAGCATTTT | CASSSQPSGVQPQHF
. | . | TRBJ2-7 | TRBV20-1 | TGCAGTGCTAGAGATTTGGACACGGTTTTC | CSARDLDTVF
. | . | TRBJ2-2 | TRBV7-9 | TGTGCCAGCAGCCCCACTACGAACACCGGGGAGCTGTTTTTT | CASSPTTNTGELFF
. | . | TRBJ1-5 | TRBV18 | TGTGCCAGCTCACAGATGCAGGGTGATCAGCCCCAGCATTTT | CASSQMQGDQPQHF
. | . | TRBJ1-2 | TRBV15 | TGTGCCACCAGCAGTAGATCGGAGGGCTACACCTTC | CATSSRSEGYTF